The rows below give T cell receptor beta chains drawn from one sample of a study of T cell responses to AZD1222 COVID-19 vaccine. Profiled with immunoSEQ multiplex PCR; TCRdb holds only in-frame clones, not every one. The sample includes 100,000 or so clones, roughly 87% of them seen just once. Sample: peripheral blood, taken 28 days after the second AZD1222 dose. These TCRs come from an adult who received the AZD1222 COVID-19 vaccine. CDR3s include the opening cysteine and the closing phenylalanine or tryptophan. Each record gives: clone size, D gene, V gene, J gene, CDR3 protein, CDR3 DNA. The D gene is left open where the match is weak. Some rows mark clone size as missing; the rest say once, few, many or name a class of expanded clone.

few	TRBD1	TRBV18	TRBJ1-1	CASSPLAGGEVTEAFF	TGTGCCAGCTCACCACTCGCAGGGGGTGAGGTCACTGAAGCTTTCTTT
.	TRBD2	TRBV10-2	TRBJ2-7	CASSERAGVGDEQYF	TGCGCCAGCAGTGAACGCGCGGGAGTGGGCGACGAGCAGTACTTC
.	.	TRBV5-1	TRBJ1-2	CATRTQDLDGYTF	TGCGCCACCCGAACCCAGGATCTGGATGGCTACACCTTC
.	.	TRBV5-4	TRBJ2-7	CASSLGAGFSYEQYF	TGTGCCAGCAGCTTGGGAGCGGGTTTCTCCTACGAGCAGTACTTC
.	.	TRBV29-1	TRBJ1-3	CSVEGRDGSGNTIYF	TGCAGCGTTGAGGGCAGGGACGGCTCTGGAAACACCATATATTTT
.	.	TRBV30	TRBJ1-5	CAWTPATGVNQPQHF	TGTGCCTGGACCCCCGCGACAGGAGTTAATCAGCCCCAGCATTTT
.	.	TRBV3-1/TRBV3-2	TRBJ2-2	CASSQVGSGELFF	TGTGCCAGCAGCCAAGTGGGGTCCGGGGAGCTGTTTTTT
.	TRBD1	TRBV19	TRBJ2-2	CASRREDRGFGELFF	TGTGCCAGTAGACGGGAGGACAGGGGGTTCGGGGAGCTGTTTTTT
.	.	TRBV6-7	TRBJ2-5	CASSSPKFLRDPGSKEETQYF	TGTGCCAGCAGTTCACCCAAATTCCTCCGGGACCCTGGCTCCAAAGAAGAGACCCAGTACTTC
once	.	TRBV27	TRBJ2-3	CASSLGAPRADTQYF	TGTGCCAGCAGCCTAGGTGCTCCCCGGGCAGATACGCAGTATTTT
.	TRBD2	TRBV19	TRBJ2-5	CASSQPTGGETQYF	TGTGCCAGTAGCCAACCGACGGGAGGGGAGACCCAGTACTTC
.	.	TRBV29-1	TRBJ2-7	CSVWTDSSYEQYF	TGCAGCGTTTGGACAGATAGCTCCTACGAGCAGTACTTC
.	.	TRBV10-3	TRBJ2-7	CAIKSGELTYEQYF	TGTGCCATCAAGTCGGGGGAACTTACCTACGAGCAGTACTTC
.	TRBD2	TRBV5-1	TRBJ2-2	CASSLNSGTSGMTGELFF	TGCGCCAGCAGCTTAAACTCCGGGACTAGCGGGATGACCGGGGAGCTGTTTTTT
.	.	TRBV25-1	TRBJ1-1	CASSAQTGKNTEAFF	TGTGCCAGCAGTGCCCAGACAGGCAAGAACACTGAAGCTTTCTTT
.	.	TRBV6-2/TRBV6-3	TRBJ2-3	CASSYSQPDTQYF	TGTGCCAGCAGTTACTCGCAGCCAGATACGCAGTATTTT
.	TRBD1	TRBV7-2	TRBJ2-7	CASSLAGQGQYEQYF	TGTGCCAGCAGCTTAGCGGGTCAGGGACAGTATGAGCAGTACTTC
.	TRBD2	TRBV6-5	TRBJ2-7	CASSFGRASGISEQYF	TGTGCCAGCAGTTTCGGTCGGGCTAGCGGAATCTCCGAGCAGTACTTC
.	TRBD1	TRBV19	TRBJ1-1	CASSSRQGGAENTEAFF	TGTGCCAGTAGTAGCCGACAGGGAGGCGCCGAGAACACTGAAGCTTTCTTT
.	TRBD2	TRBV28	TRBJ2-6	CASSSLAGGAGANVLTF	TGTGCCAGCAGTTCCCTAGCGGGAGGAGCGGGGGCCAACGTCCTGACTTTC
.	TRBD1	TRBV9	TRBJ1-1	CASSPQTGGNTEAFF	TGTGCCAGCAGCCCCCAGACAGGGGGGAACACTGAAGCTTTCTTT
once	.	TRBV5-1	TRBJ1-2	CASSLDGTYGYTF	TGCGCCAGCAGCTTGGATGGGACCTATGGCTACACCTTC
.	.	TRBV28	TRBJ1-2	CASSLATGGYTF	TGTGCCAGCAGCCTCGCCACGGGCGGCTACACCTTC
.	.	TRBV11-2	TRBJ1-3	CASSLDLVNTIYF	TGTGCCAGCAGCTTAGATTTGGTAAACACCATATATTTT
few	.	TRBV5-1	TRBJ2-5	CASSRRGAWEQETQYF	TGCGCCAGCAGCCGAAGGGGGGCATGGGAGCAAGAGACCCAGTACTTC
.	TRBD1	TRBV19	TRBJ1-1	CASRSFRGGGQQNTEAFF	TGTGCCAGTAGAAGTTTTCGGGGTGGGGGACAGCAGAACACTGAAGCTTTCTTT
once	.	TRBV28	TRBJ1-4	CASIPAGAANEKLFF	TGTGCCAGCATTCCCGCCGGGGCAGCTAATGAAAAACTGTTTTTT
.	.	TRBV28	TRBJ1-1	CASSLWGEGTEAFF	TGTGCCAGCAGTTTGTGGGGTGAAGGGACTGAAGCTTTCTTT
.	.	TRBV27	TRBJ2-7	CASSPNRWEQYF	TGTGCCAGCAGCCCCAACAGGTGGGAGCAGTACTTC
.	.	TRBV18	TRBJ1-5	CASSPGGARPQHF	TGTGCCAGCTCCCCGGGGGGGGCGAGGCCCCAGCATTTT
.	.	TRBV4-1	TRBJ2-6	CASSQKGDGANVLTF	TGCGCCAGCAGCCAGAAGGGCGATGGGGCCAACGTCCTGACTTTC
.	TRBD1	TRBV7-9	TRBJ1-1	CASSPEQGARAEAFF	TGTGCCAGCAGCCCGGAACAGGGGGCCAGGGCTGAAGCTTTCTTT
.	.	TRBV28	TRBJ1-5	CASRWAGQSNQPQHF	TGTGCCAGCAGATGGGCGGGCCAGAGCAATCAGCCCCAGCATTTT
.	.	TRBV25-1	TRBJ2-3	CASSEYWYGGKGTDTQYF	TGTGCCAGCAGTGAATATTGGTATGGCGGGAAGGGAACAGATACGCAGTATTTT
.	.	TRBV5-1	TRBJ2-7	CASAGQNPSEQYF	TGCGCCAGCGCGGGACAGAACCCCAGCGAGCAGTACTTC
few	TRBD1	TRBV7-9	TRBJ1-1	CASSRAGQGPTEAFF	TGTGCCAGCAGCAGAGCCGGACAGGGGCCGACTGAAGCTTTCTTT
.	TRBD2	TRBV9	TRBJ2-7	CASSVVASGRADEQYF	TGTGCCAGCAGCGTAGTGGCTAGCGGGAGGGCTGACGAGCAGTACTTC
.	.	TRBV20-1	TRBJ1-6	CSASLSSYNSPLHF	TGCAGTGCTAGTTTAAGCTCCTATAATTCACCCCTCCACTTT
.	TRBD2	TRBV30	TRBJ2-7	CAWSSGNYEQYF	TGTGCCTGGTCTAGCGGGAACTACGAGCAGTACTTC
.	.	TRBV20-1	TRBJ1-1	CSARGGGRAFF	TGCAGTGCTAGGGGAGGAGGGAGAGCTTTCTTT
.	.	TRBV28	TRBJ1-6	CASRVGQGGSPLHF	TGTGCCAGCAGGGTGGGGCAGGGCGGCTCACCCCTCCACTTT
.	TRBD2	TRBV25-1	TRBJ2-7	CASSDPSGSSYEQYF	TGTGCCAGCAGTGACCCTAGCGGGAGCTCCTACGAGCAGTACTTC
.	.	TRBV5-1	TRBJ2-7	CASSLLGSYEQYF	TGCGCCAGCAGCTTGCTCGGCTCCTACGAGCAGTACTTC
.	.	TRBV27	TRBJ1-6	CASTATTGALSYNSPLHF	TGTGCCAGCACCGCCACCACAGGAGCTCTCTCCTATAATTCACCCCTCCACTTT
.	TRBD2	TRBV4-1	TRBJ2-1	CASSQSRGTSGIHEQFF	TGCGCCAGCAGCCAATCGAGGGGGACTAGCGGGATCCATGAGCAGTTCTTC
.	.	TRBV6-2/TRBV6-3	TRBJ1-2	CASSYPSRTNYGYTF	TGTGCCAGCAGTTACCCATCCCGGACGAACTATGGCTACACCTTC
.	.	TRBV6-2/TRBV6-3	TRBJ2-3	CASSYPELKAAISPFEDTQYF	TGTGCCAGCAGTTACCCCGAATTAAAGGCCGCGATTTCCCCCTTTGAAGATACGCAGTATTTT
.	.	TRBV12-3/TRBV12-4	TRBJ2-1	CASTTRRKEQFF	TGTGCCAGCACCACCCGGAGAAAAGAGCAGTTCTTC
.	.	TRBV28	TRBJ2-7	CASSVSPMMYEQYF	TGTGCCAGCAGTGTTAGCCCGATGATGTACGAGCAGTACTTC
few	.	TRBV2	TRBJ2-7	CASSERVSAYEQYF	TGTGCCAGCAGTGAGCGGGTATCTGCCTACGAGCAGTACTTC
.	.	TRBV3-1/TRBV3-2	TRBJ1-5	CASSRGGLSNQPQHF	TGTGCCAGCAGTCGGGGGGGCTTGAGCAATCAGCCCCAGCATTTT